A single sample is the source of the 10 T cell receptor beta chains below, sequenced in a study of human T cells and chemical hapten exposure. Documented time point: patch test 3, about 24 weeks after DPC sensitization. As for treatment: therapeutic diphenylcyclopropenone sensitization with weekly scalp DPC. TCRdb redid the calling of the RACE reads with MiXCR, one entry per CDR3 protein. This sample yields about 160,000 distinct CDR3 sequences, of which roughly 26% are seen a single time; about 2% belongs to the top ten. Sequencing used whole blood, obtained in connection with sensitization to the hapten diphenylcyclopropenone (DPC). All receptors derive from a woman aged 18-35 years with alopecia areata. Some clones in this sample may be carry-over from other donors' samples.

The chain recombines TRBV27 with TRBJ1-1; D is possibly TRBD1 (5 bases). This CDR3 comprises 13 residues. With 4 bases removed from V and 7 bases from J, the gap between germline ends came to 13 bases. Germline V gene data show CDR1 as MNHEY and CDR2 as SMNVEV (reference sequence). The CDR3: CASSSRVLGEAFF. The DNA of the CDR3 is TGTGCCAGCAGTTCCAGGGTACTCGGTGAAGCTTTCTTT.

This clonotype was seen a handful of times. The rearrangement joins TRBV7-2 to TRBJ1-5; D uncertain. This CDR3 has 16 amino acids. V lost 4 bases, J lost 4 bases, and 17 bases lay in between. Germline V gene data show CDR1 as SGHTA and CDR2 as FQGNSA. The CDR3 coding sequence is TGTGCCAGCAGCTCCGAGGCCCTACTCACTAATCAGCCCCAGCATTTT. This gives the protein CASSSEALLTNQPQHF.

This clonotype was observed a handful of times. The chain has TRBV10-2 and TRBJ1-5, with a tentative D call TRBD1 (6 bases). Trimming removed 10 bases at V and 6 bases at J, with 16 bases between. The CDR3 length is 13 residues. In germline, CDR1 is WSHSY, CDR2 SAAADI. In DNA, the CDR3 is TGCGCCAATGGACAGTGGGAGGGTCAGCCCCAGCATTTT. Its translation is CANGQWEGQPQHF.

This chain joins TRBV5-4 and TRBJ1-1, with D tentatively TRBD1 (6 bases). V lost 0 bases to trimming and J lost 1 base, with 13 bases between them. Looked up from germline, CDR1 is SGHNT and CDR2 is YYREEE (reference sequence). The CDR3 spans 16 residues. CDR3 sequence reads: CASSLGGRYENTEAFF. In DNA, the CDR3 is TGTGCCAGCAGCTTGGGGGGGCGATATGAGAACACTGAAGCTTTCTTT.

The J gene is TRBJ2-1, the V gene TRBV2, with 11 bases lining up with TRBD2. CDR1 SNHLY and CDR2 FYNNEI come from the germline V gene. This CDR3 is 16 amino acids long. V lost 7 bases, J lost 4 bases, and 9 bases stayed unmatched. CDR3 coding DNA: TGTGCCAGCACCAAGGGACTAGCGGTCAATTACAATGAGCAGTTCTTC. It codes for CASTKGLAVNYNEQFF.

V and J are TRBV15 and TRBJ2-1; unclear D gene. The germline V gene has CDR1 LNHNV and CDR2 YYDKDF (reference sequence). V lost 6 bases to trimming and J lost 12 bases, with 12 bases between them. The length of the CDR3 is 11 residues. CDR3 bases: TGTGCCACCAGGGTTAGTAGCACGCAGTTCTTC. This gives the protein CATRVSSTQFF.

The genes are TRBV9 and TRBJ1-5; D possibly corresponds to TRBD1 (5 bases). Germline loops: CDR1 SGDLS, CDR2 YYNGEE. The CDR3 consists of 15 residues. Trimming removed 4 bases at V and 4 bases at J, with 15 bases between. Here the CDR3 reads CASSSEGLPNQPQHF. The CDR3 DNA follows: TGTGCCAGCAGCTCAGAGGGACTCCCAAATCAGCCCCAGCATTTT.

This clonotype was picked up a small number of times. J is TRBJ2-2 and V is TRBV29-1, with D uncertain. The V gene's germline CDR1 is SQVTM and CDR2 ANQGSEA. This CDR3 spans 15 amino acids. V gave up 2 bases and J gave up 1 base, with 11 bases separating them. CDR3 region: CSVEKAAGNTGELFF. The CDR3 DNA sequence: TGCAGCGTTGAAAAAGCTGCTGGGAACACCGGGGAGCTGTTTTTT.

This clonotype has more than one count but fewer than ten. The chain combines TRBV6-5 with TRBJ1-2, with 10 bases matching TRBD1. The germline CDR1 and CDR2 sequences are MNHEY and SVGAGI. The CDR3 is 15 residues long. The V and J ends lost 5 bases and 8 bases, in that order; junction bases with no gene match: 11. The CDR3 loop is CASSQSGTGARGYTF. For the CDR3, the DNA is TGTGCCAGCAGTCAGTCCGGGACAGGGGCGCGCGGCTACACCTTC.

The gene calls are TRBV5-6 and TRBJ2-1, with TRBD1 identical over 7 bases. The CDR3 totals 15 residues. Germline lookup yields CDR1 SGHDT and CDR2 YYEEEE. With V trimmed by 2 bases and J by 5 bases, 7 bases remained unmatched. The CDR3 here is CASSFGRGLNNEQFF. DNA of the CDR3: TGTGCCAGCAGCTTTGGTAGGGGGCTTAACAATGAGCAGTTCTTC.